This T cell receptor (beta chain) comes out of a study of T cell repertoires in cytomegalovirus infection. This clonotype was found many times. The antigen remains undetermined. Study observations and caveats: CMV-specific TCR beta clonotypes restricted by HLA-C dominated the ex vivo response. Carriers of CMV and the relevant HLA type were discriminated by public TCR beta frequency.

One entry per CDR3 protein, called by TCRdb with MiXCR from the reads. Of more than 250,000 distinct CDR3 sequences listed, roughly 13% are singletons. The receptor's source is a human donor in good health (CMV status not recorded). Some clones in this sample may be carry-over from other donors' samples. Specimen: PBMCs.

CDR3 bases: TGTGCCAGCAGCTTAGTGGGGGAGACCCAGTACTTC. Translation: CASSLVGETQYF. V and J are TRBV7-8 and TRBJ2-5; D not certain. Trimming shortened V by 1 base and J by 5 bases, and 5 bases separated the two germline ends. Germline CDR1 is SGHVS and CDR2 is FQNEAQ. The CDR3 loop spans 12 amino acids.